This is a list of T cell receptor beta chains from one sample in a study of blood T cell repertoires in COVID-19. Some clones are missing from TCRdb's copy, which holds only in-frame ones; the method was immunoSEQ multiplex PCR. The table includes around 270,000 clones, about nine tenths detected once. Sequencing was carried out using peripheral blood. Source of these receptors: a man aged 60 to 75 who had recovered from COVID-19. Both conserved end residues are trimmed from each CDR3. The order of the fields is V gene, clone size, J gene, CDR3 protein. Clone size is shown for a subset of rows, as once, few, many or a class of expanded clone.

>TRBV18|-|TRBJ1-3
ASSPLPGSGSWAGNTIY
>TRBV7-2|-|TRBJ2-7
ASSLGGRAGRQYEQY
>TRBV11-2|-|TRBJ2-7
ASSPHRSGSPYEQY
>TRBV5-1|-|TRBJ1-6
ASSLREDGSPLH
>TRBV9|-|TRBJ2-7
ASSAAGVPYEQY
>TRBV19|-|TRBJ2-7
ASSTGGSYEQY
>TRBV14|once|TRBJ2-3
ASSQAGTDTQY
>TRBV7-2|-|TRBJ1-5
ASSSEGGGNQPQH
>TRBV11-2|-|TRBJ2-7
ASSAGPVYEQY
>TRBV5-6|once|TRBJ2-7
ASTLLGQSYEQY
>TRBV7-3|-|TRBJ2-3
ASRARDRIADTQY
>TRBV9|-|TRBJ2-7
ASSVVPNARTGEQY
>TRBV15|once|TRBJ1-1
ATSGTGVGEAF
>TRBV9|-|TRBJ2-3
ASSFRDLNSNTQY
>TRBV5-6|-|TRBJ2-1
ASSLEVSRGRYYNEQF
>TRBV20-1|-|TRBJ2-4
SARDRDIQY
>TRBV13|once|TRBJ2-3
ASSLPGRTRNTQY
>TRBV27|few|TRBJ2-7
ASRGLAGSSYEQY
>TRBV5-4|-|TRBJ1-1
ASSGRTGAYTEAF
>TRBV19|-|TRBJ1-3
ATRHRTSGNTIY
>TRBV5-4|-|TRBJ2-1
ASSSRDRDYNEQF
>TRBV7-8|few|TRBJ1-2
ASSSALRGGKNGYT
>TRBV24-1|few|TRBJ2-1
ATSDPSGGRYNEQF
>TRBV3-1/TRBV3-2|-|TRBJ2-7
ASSQDGGLAVVHEQY
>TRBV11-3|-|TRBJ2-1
ASSLGFSGGVAYNEQF
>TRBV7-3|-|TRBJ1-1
ASSLTPSQFANTEAF